The rows below give T cell receptor beta chains drawn from one sample of a study of vaccination and CD4 T cells after COVID-19. TCRdb used MiXCR to reprocess the PCR reads, holding one entry per CDR3 protein. The repertoire holds approximately 22,000 distinct CDR3 sequences, 38% seen once, with roughly 20% in the top ten. Which antigens these TCRs recognize remains unknown. The material was CD4+ T cells from blood, cultured in vitro, obtained before SARS-CoV-2 vaccination. These TCRs come from a human donor who received a COVID-19 vaccine. The CDR3 runs from the conserved cysteine through the conserved F or W. Each record gives: J gene, clone size, D gene, V gene, CDR3 protein, CDR3 DNA. A D gene is named only where the DNA matches it firmly. Size is stated for part of the rows, as once, few or many counts, or as a class when the clone is expanded.

TRBJ2-7 few NA TRBV7-9 CASSFGWGVEEQYF TGTGCCAGCAGCTTTGGGTGGGGCGTTGAGGAGCAGTACTTC
TRBJ2-5 NA TRBD2 TRBV2 CASTTGLAGKTQYF TGTGCCAGCACCACCGGACTAGCCGGGAAGACCCAGTACTTC
TRBJ1-2 NA TRBD1 TRBV5-1 CASSWGDRDIDGYTF TGCGCCAGCAGCTGGGGGGACAGGGACATCGATGGCTACACCTTC
TRBJ2-1 NA TRBD2 TRBV19 CASSSRGGGSLYNEQFF TGTGCCAGTAGTTCACGCGGCGGGGGGAGTTTGTACAATGAGCAGTTCTTC
TRBJ2-7 few NA TRBV6-5 CASSYQGSPFYEQYF TGTGCCAGCAGTTATCAGGGGTCCCCTTTCTACGAGCAGTACTTC
TRBJ1-5 few NA TRBV6-1 CASSRYGQSFDQPQHF TGTGCCAGCAGCCGATATGGACAGTCCTTCGATCAGCCCCAGCATTTT
TRBJ1-1 NA NA TRBV5-1 CASTLERGGGNTKAFF TGCGCCAGCACCCTGGAACGTGGGGGGGGGAACACTAAAGCTTTCTTT
TRBJ2-1 NA NA TRBV20-1 CSALAQSTYNEQFF TGCAGTGCCCTCGCCCAGTCCACCTACAATGAGCAGTTCTTC
TRBJ1-2 few NA TRBV25-1 CASSEYGSRTYGYTF TGTGCCAGCAGTGAATATGGAAGCAGGACCTATGGCTACACCTTC
TRBJ1-5 NA NA TRBV28 CASSFPPPGLSNQPQHF TGTGCCAGCAGTTTTCCCCCACCGGGTTTGAGCAATCAGCCCCAGCATTTT